What follows is one T cell receptor (beta chain) and its context. The target antigen is unknown. Expressed TCRB transcripts were sequenced because the isolated RNA had all been reverse transcribed beforehand. Only in-frame clones appear in the TCRdb table, and some are missing; sequencing was by immunoSEQ multiplex PCR. This table has about 28,000 clones, about 61% appearing once. The record originates from a study of beta chain features in type 1 diabetes. General study points: Shortening of TCRB CDR3s, moderate but significant, appeared in all four CD4+ subsets of Type 1 diabetes patients. Cells carrying high TCR expression could end up over-represented when cDNA is sequenced. For patients and controls alike, PCR might favor shorter templates to the same degree.

Based on CD45RO/CCR7/CD25/CD127/CD95/CD27, CD4+ regulatory, stem cell-like memory, naive and central memory cells were sorted. This CDR3 has 13 amino acids. Germline V lookup: CDR1 MNHNY, CDR2 SVGAGI (reference sequence). V dropped 6 bases and J dropped 7 bases, with 16 bases sitting between them. The chain employs TRBV6-6 and TRBJ2-7; maybe TRBD2 (7 bases). The receptor's source is a woman in her thirties with type 1 diabetes. The sequenced sample consisted of Tregs from blood. The CDR3 DNA follows: TGTGCCAGCAGGGGGGGGGCCTCCCCGGAGCAGTACTTC. The encoded protein is CASRGGASPEQYF.